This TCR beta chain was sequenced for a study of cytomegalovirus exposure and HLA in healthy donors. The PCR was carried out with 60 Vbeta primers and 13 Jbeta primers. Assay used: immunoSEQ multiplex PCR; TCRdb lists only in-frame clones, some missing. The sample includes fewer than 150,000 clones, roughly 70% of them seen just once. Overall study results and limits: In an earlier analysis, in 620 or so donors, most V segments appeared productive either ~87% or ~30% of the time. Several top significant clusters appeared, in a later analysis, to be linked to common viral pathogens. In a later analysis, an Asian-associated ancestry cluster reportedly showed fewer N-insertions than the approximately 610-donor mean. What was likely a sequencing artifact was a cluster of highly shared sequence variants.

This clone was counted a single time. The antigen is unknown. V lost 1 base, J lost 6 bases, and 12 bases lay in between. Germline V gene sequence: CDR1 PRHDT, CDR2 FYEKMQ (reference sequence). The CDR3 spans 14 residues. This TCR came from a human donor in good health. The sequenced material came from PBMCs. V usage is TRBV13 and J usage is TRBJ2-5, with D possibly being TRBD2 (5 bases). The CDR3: CASSLVGRTKTQYF. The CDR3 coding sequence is TGTGCCAGCAGCTTAGTGGGGAGAACGAAGACCCAGTACTTC.